The 8 T cell receptor beta chains below all came from one sample that was sequenced in a study of naive and memory T cell subsets. A UMI-containing oligonucleotide was joined by 3' ligation to the TCR cDNA template. Ligated cDNA underwent four rounds of PCR with nested alpha and beta constant region primers and SP2. TCRdb reanalysed the 5' RACE reads using MiXCR and keeps one entry per CDR3 protein. This table holds about 62,000 distinct CDR3 sequences, approximately 8% found once. These receptors originate from a female donor in good health.

This clonotype has a count of ten or more. The chain couples TRBV29-1 to TRBJ1-1; perhaps TRBD1 as D (5 bases). CDR3 length: 13 amino acids. The germline V and J ends were trimmed by 1 base and 1 base, with 7 bases remaining between them. The germline V gene encodes CDR1 SQVTM and CDR2 ANQGSEA. DNA for the CDR3: TGCAGCGTTGAAGGACAGCCGAACACTGAAGCTTTCTTT. It is translated as CSVEGQPNTEAFF.

This clonotype was counted many times. V usage is TRBV27 and J usage is TRBJ2-7; D unclear. V lost 2 bases and J lost 2, with 10 bases in between. Germline-derived CDR1 and CDR2 are MNHEY and SMNVEV (reference sequence). The CDR3 runs to 14 residues. CDR3 residues: CASSLGRAAYEQYF. DNA of the CDR3: TGTGCCAGCAGTTTAGGACGGGCAGCCTACGAGCAGTACTTC.

This clonotype was counted many times. The V and J genes are TRBV30 and TRBJ1-1; D may be TRBD1 (6 bases). This CDR3 spans 11 amino acids. CDR1 is GTSNPN, CDR2 SVGIG, per germline (reference sequence). V dropped 4 bases and J dropped 3 bases, with 6 bases sitting between them. CDR3 sequence (DNA): TGTGCCTGGACAGGGGACACTGAAGCTTTCTTT. It yields the protein CAWTGDTEAFF.

A few counts support this clonotype. V is TRBV10-1 and J is TRBJ2-3; D is unclear. This CDR3 is built from 15 residues. V lost 0 bases to trimming and J lost 2 bases, with 9 bases between them. Germline CDR1 reads WNHNN; CDR2 reads SYGVQD (reference sequence). The CDR3 spells CASSESIVFTDTQYF. Written as DNA, the CDR3 is TGCGCCAGCAGTGAGTCCATAGTGTTCACAGATACGCAGTATTTT.

This sequence joins TRBV5-1 and TRBJ2-1, with 8 nucleotides matching TRBD1. The V gene's germline CDR1 is SGHRS and CDR2 YFSETQ. This CDR3 is 11 amino acids long. V trimming: 4 bases; J trimming: 14 bases; junction bases outside the gene matches: 5. The CDR3 reads CASSTPGQEFF. The CDR3 DNA follows: TGCGCCAGCAGCACGCCGGGACAGGAGTTCTTC.

In its sample, this clonotype was seen a few times. The rearrangement joins TRBV28 to TRBJ2-5, with TRBD2 identical over 10 bases. The CDR3 spans 15 residues. Germline lookup yields CDR1 MDHEN and CDR2 SYDVKM. Trimming cost V 8 bases and J 5 bases; bases outside gene matches: 11. The CDR3 DNA reads as TGTGCCAGCCCCCCGTCTAGCGGGAGCCCTGAGACCCAGTACTTC. This sequence encodes CASPPSSGSPETQYF.

This clonotype was counted a few times. This chain uses TRBV20-1 with TRBJ2-2; 9 bases map to TRBD2. CDR3 length equals 15 residues. Trimming cost V 0 bases and J 7 bases; bases outside gene matches: 6. CDR1 DFQATT and CDR2 SNEGSKA come from the germline V gene (reference sequence). CDR3 protein: CSARDLAGAVGELFF. As DNA, the CDR3 is TGCAGTGCTAGAGATTTAGCGGGAGCTGTCGGGGAGCTGTTTTTT.

The sample holds many counts of this clonotype. The rearrangement uses TRBV6-5 and TRBJ1-4; the D gene is possibly TRBD1 (5 bases). Germline CDR1 is MNHEY and CDR2 is SVGAGI. Trimming stripped 0 bases from V and 4 bases from J, with 15 bases between. The CDR3 has 17 residues. The CDR3 is CASSYSMGGTGNEKLFF. CDR3 sequence (DNA): TGTGCCAGCAGTTACTCTATGGGGGGGACCGGTAATGAAAAACTGTTTTTT.